This paragraph covers one T cell receptor (beta chain) sequence. Antigen specificity is unknown. This entry belongs to a study of siplizumab effects on memory and regulatory T cells. From germline, CDR1 is SEHNR and CDR2 FQNEAQ (reference sequence). The CDR3 length is 15 residues. After removal of 4 bases from V and 5 bases from J, the junction contained 8 bases not matched to a gene. The study's findings and limits: Researchers could map only a minor fraction of alloreactive clones to unstimulated subsets. Treg-derived clones made up an average of around 75% of mappable alloreactive CD4+ clones with siplizumab and 25% to 30% in controls. Whether the proliferating Tregs (from siplizumab cultures) were suppressive was not confirmed.

Assay: immunoSEQ multiplex PCR; the TCRdb copy retains only in-frame clones and omits some. The sample shows some 100,000 clones, around 94% of them seen only once. The sequencing sample was made of Tregs sorted from blood. The source is a human donor in good health. V usage is TRBV7-9 and J usage is TRBJ1-5; 7 bases match TRBD1. CDR3 bases: TGTGCCAGCAGCTACGGGGACAGTTGGCATCAGCCCCAGCATTTT. The encoded protein is CASSYGDSWHQPQHF.